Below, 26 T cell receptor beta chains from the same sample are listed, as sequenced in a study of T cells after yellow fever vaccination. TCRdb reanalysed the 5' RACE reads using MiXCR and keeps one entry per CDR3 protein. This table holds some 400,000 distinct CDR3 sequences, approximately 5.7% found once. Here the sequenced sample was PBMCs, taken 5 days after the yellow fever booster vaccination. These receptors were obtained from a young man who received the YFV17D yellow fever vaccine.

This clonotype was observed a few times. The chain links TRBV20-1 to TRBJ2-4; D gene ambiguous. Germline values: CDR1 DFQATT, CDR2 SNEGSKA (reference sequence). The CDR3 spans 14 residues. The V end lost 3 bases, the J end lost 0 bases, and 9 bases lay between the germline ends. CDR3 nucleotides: TGCAGTGCTAGGCCAGCTTTAGCCAAAAACATTCAGTACTTC. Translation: CSARPALAKNIQYF.

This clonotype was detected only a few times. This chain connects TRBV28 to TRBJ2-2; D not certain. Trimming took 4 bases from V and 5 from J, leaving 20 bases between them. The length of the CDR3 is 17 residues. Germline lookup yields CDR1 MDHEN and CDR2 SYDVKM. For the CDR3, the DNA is TGTGCCAGCAGTTCCACCGGTTTGCACCGAAATACCGGGGAGCTGTTTTTT. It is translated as CASSSTGLHRNTGELFF.

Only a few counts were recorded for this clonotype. DNA for the CDR3: TGTGCCAGCAGTTCGGGACCGCAGTATGGCTACACCTTC. As protein: CASSSGPQYGYTF. The genes are TRBV28 and TRBJ1-2; D is perhaps TRBD1 (5 bases). This CDR3 is built from 13 residues. V lost 4 bases to trimming and J lost 5 bases, with 11 bases between them. Germline CDR1 is MDHEN and CDR2 is SYDVKM.

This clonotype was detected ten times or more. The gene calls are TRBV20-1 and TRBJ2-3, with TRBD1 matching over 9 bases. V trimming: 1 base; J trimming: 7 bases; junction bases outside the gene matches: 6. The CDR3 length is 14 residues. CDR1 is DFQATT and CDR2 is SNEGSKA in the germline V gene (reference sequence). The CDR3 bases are TGCAGTGCTAGAGTCCCGGGACAGGGTTATACGCAGTATTTT. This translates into CSARVPGQGYTQYF.

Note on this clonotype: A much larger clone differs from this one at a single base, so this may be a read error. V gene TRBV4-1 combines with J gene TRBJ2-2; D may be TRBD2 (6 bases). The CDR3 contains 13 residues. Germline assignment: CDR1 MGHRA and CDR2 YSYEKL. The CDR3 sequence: CASSQDAYGGLFF. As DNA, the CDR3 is TGCGCCAGCAGCCAAGATGCGTACGGGGGGCTGTTTTTT.

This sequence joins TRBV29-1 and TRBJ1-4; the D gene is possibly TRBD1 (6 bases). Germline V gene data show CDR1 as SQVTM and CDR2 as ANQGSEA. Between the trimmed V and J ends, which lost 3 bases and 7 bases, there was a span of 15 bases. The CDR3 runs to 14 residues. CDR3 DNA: TGCAGCGTTGATTCGGGGGGCATAGGTGAAAAACTGTTTTTT. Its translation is CSVDSGGIGEKLFF.

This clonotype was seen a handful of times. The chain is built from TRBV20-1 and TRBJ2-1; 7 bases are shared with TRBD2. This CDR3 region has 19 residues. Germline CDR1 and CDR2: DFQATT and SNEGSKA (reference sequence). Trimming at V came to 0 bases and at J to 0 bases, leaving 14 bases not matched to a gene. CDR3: CSARDLDGGSSHSYNEQFF. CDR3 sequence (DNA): TGCAGTGCTAGAGATCTTGACGGCGGGAGCTCCCACTCCTACAATGAGCAGTTCTTC.

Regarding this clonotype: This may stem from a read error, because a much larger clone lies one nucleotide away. The CDR3 DNA reads TGTGCCAGCAGCCAAATAGCGGGAGGGCCATCCTACAATGAGCTGTTCTTC. Translated, it gives CASSQIAGGPSYNELFF. This chain uses TRBV14 with TRBJ2-1, with TRBD2 matching 11 bases. The CDR3 contains 17 residues. Germline V gene data show CDR1 as SGHDN and CDR2 as FVKESK. The full variable domain, with the rest looked up from reference TRBV14 and TRBJ2-1, is EAGVTQFPSHSVIEKGQTVTLRCDPISGHDNLYWYRRVMGKEIKFLLHFVKESKQDESGMPNNRFLAERTGGTYSTLKVQPAELEDSGVYFCASSQIAGGPSYNELFFGPGTRLTVL.

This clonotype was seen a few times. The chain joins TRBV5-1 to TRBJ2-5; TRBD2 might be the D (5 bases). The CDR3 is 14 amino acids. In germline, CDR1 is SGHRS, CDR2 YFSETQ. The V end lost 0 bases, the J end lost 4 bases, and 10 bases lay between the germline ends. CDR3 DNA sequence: TGCGCCAGCAGCTTGGTATCTAGCCTAGAGACCCAGTACTTC. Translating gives CASSLVSSLETQYF.

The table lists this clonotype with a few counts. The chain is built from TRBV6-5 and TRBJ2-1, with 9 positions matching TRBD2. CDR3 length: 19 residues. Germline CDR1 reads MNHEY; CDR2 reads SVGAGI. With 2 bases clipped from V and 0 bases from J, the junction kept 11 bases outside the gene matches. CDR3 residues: CASSYVWREGPSSYNEQFF. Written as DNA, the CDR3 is TGTGCCAGCAGTTACGTGTGGCGGGAGGGCCCTTCCTCCTACAATGAGCAGTTCTTC.

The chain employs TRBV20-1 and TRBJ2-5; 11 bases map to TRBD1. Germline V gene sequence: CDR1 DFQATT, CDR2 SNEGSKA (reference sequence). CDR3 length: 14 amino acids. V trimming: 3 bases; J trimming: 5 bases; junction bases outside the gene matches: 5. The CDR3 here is CSARTGQGVETQYF. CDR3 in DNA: TGCAGTGCTAGGACGGGACAGGGGGTGGAGACCCAGTACTTC.

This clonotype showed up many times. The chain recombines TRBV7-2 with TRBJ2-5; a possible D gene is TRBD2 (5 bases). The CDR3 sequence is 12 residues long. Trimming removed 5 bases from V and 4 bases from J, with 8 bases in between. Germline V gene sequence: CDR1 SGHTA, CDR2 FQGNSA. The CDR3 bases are TGTGCCAGCAGCCGAGGGCGAGAGACCCAGTACTTC. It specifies CASSRGRETQYF.

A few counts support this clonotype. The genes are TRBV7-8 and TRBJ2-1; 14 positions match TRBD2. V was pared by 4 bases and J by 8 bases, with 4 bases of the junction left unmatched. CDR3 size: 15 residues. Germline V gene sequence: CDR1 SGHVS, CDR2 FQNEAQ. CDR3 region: CASSWGTSGSYEQFF. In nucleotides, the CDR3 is TGTGCCAGCAGCTGGGGGACTAGCGGGAGCTATGAGCAGTTCTTC.

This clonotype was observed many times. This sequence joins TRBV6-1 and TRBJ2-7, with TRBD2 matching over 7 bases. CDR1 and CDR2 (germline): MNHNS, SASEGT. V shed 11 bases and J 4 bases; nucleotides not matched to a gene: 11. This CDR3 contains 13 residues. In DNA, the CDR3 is TGTGCCGCCCGGGCTAGCGGAGAATACGAGCAGTACTTC. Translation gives CAARASGEYEQYF.

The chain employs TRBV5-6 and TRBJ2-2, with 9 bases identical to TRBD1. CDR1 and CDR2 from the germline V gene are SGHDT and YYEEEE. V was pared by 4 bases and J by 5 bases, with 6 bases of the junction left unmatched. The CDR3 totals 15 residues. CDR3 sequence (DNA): TGTGCCAGCAGCCAGAGGGACAGGGTGACCGGGGAGCTGTTTTTT. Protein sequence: CASSQRDRVTGELFF.

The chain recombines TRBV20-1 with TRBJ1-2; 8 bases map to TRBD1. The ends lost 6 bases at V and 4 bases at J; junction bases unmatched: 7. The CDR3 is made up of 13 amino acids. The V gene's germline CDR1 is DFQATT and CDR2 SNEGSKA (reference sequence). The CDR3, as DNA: TGCAGTGCCCGGACAGGGCTGGCCTATGGCTACACCTTC. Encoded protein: CSARTGLAYGYTF.

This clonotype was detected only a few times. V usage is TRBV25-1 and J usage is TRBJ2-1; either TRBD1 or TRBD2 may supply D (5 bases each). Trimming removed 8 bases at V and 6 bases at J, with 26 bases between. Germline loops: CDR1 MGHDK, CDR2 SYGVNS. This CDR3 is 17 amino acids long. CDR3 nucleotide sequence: TGTGCCAGCGATCCATTAATTTCGGGACCCTGGCGCAATGAGCAGTTCTTC. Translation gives CASDPLISGPWRNEQFF.

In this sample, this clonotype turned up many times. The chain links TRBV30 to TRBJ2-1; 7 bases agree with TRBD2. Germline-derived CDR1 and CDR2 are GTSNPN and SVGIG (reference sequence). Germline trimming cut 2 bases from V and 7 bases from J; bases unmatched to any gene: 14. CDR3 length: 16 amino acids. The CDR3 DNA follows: TGTGCCTGGAGTCTCCCCGCTAGCGGAGCTAATAATGAGCAGTTCTTC. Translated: CAWSLPASGANNEQFF. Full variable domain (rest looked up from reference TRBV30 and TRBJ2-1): SQTIHQWPATLVQPVGSPLSLECTVEGTSNPNLYWYRQAAGRGLQLLFYSVGIGQISSEVPQNLSASRPQDRQFILSSKKLLLSDSGFYLCAWSLPASGANNEQFFGPGTRLTVL.

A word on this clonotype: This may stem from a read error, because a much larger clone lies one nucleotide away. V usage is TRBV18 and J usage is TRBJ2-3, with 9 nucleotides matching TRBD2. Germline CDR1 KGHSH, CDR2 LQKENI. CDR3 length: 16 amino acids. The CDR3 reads CASSPAGGRAGDSQYF. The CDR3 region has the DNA TGTGCCAGCTCACCAGCAGGCGGGAGGGCCGGAGATTCGCAGTATTTT.

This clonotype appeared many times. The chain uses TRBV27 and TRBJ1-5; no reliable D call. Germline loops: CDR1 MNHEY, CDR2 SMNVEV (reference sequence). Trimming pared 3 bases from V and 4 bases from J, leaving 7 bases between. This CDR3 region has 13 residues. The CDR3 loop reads CASSFGKNQPQHF. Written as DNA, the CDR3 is TGTGCCAGCAGTTTCGGCAAGAATCAGCCCCAGCATTTT.

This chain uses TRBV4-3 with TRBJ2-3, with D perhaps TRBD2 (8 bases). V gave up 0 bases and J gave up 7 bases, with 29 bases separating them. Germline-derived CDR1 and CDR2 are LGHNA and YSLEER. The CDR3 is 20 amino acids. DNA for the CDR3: TGCGCCAGCAGCCAAGATTTACCAGGGGGGGGAGAGCGGGAGTCTTATACGCAGTATTTT. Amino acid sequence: CASSQDLPGGGERESYTQYF.

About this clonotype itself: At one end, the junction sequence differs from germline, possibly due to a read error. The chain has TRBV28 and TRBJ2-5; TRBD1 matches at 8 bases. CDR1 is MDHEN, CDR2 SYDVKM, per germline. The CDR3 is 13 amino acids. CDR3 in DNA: TGTGCCAGCAGTCCACCCTCCGACAGGGGTTTGGACTTC. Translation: CASSPPSDRGLDF. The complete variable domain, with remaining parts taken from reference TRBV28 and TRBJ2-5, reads DVKVTQSSRYLVKRTGEKVFLECVQDMDHENMFWYRQDPGLGLRLIYFSYDVKMKEKGDIPEGYSVSREKKERFSLILESASTNQTSMYLCASSPPSDRGLDFGPGTRLLVL.

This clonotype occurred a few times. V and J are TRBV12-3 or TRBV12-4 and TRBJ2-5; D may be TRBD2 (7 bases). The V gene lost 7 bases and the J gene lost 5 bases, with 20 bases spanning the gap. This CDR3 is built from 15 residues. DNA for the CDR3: TGTGCCAGCACCGGAGGGAGGGGGGCGGAGGAGACCCAGTACTTC. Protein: CASTGGRGAEETQYF.

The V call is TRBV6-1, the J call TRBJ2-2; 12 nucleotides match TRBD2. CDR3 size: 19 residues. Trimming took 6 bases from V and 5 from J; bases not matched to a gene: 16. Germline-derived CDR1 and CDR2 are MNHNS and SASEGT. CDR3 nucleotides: TGTGCCAGCAGCCGAATCCCAATGACTAGCGGGAGTTTTACCGGGGAGCTGTTTTTT. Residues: CASSRIPMTSGSFTGELFF.

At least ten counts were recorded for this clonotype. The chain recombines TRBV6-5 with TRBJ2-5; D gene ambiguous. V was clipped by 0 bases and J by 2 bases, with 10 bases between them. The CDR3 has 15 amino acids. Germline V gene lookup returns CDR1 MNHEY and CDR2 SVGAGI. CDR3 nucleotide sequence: TGTGCCAGCAGTTACTCCTGGGCATTACAAGAGACCCAGTACTTC. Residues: CASSYSWALQETQYF.

The chain's CDR3 is CASSLLGVDSPLHF. CDR3 in DNA: TGTGCCAGCAGCCTCTTAGGGGTTGATTCACCCCTCCACTTT. The chain is built from TRBV12-3 or TRBV12-4 and TRBJ1-6; D may be TRBD1 (5 bases). The CDR3 totals 14 residues. V lost 6 bases, J lost 8 bases, and 14 bases lay in between.